This T cell receptor beta chain emerged from a study of shared clonotypes between healthy human individuals. CDR3 size: 16 residues. V gave up 5 bases and J gave up 4 bases, with 17 bases separating them. The germline CDR1 and CDR2 sequences are SGHVS and FNYEAQ. It was across several immunoSEQ plates that each subset's genomic DNA was evenly split. Clones were read by immunoSEQ multiplex PCR, and TCRdb kept only the in-frame ones, dropping some. The sample yields 1,400,000 or so clones, 98% seen once. This chain links TRBV7-6 with TRBJ2-2; unclear D gene. The sample comprised naive CD4+ T cells sorted from blood. Subset given: CD45RA+ positively selected. The receptor comes from a man aged 25-45 years in good health. The CDR3 reads CASSQIRQAGTGELFF. The CDR3 DNA reads TGTGCCAGCAGCCAAATCCGGCAGGCTGGCACCGGGGAGCTGTTTTTT. The full variable domain, its missing parts supplied by reference TRBV7-6 and TRBJ2-2, is GAGVSQSPRYKVTKRGQDVALRCDPISGHVSLYWYRQALGQGPEFLTYFNYEAQQDKSGLPNDRFSAERPEGSISTLTIQRTEQRDSAMYRCASSQIRQAGTGELFFGEGSRLTVL.